Listed below are T cell receptor beta chains from one sample, sequenced in a study of CD8 T cells in ankylosing spondylitis. A single record per CDR3 protein comes from TCRdb applying MiXCR to the 5' RACE reads. Of about 240,000 distinct CDR3 sequences listed, about 11% are singletons. The sequenced material came from blood, either unsorted or a sorted T cell fraction (not recorded which). The receptors originated from a male donor with ankylosing spondylitis or in good health (not recorded which). Each CDR3 is given with its conserved first and last residue. Fields, in order: D gene, J gene, clone size, V gene, CDR3 DNA, CDR3 protein. The D gene is left open where the match is weak. A clone size is listed for some rows: how often the clone was seen (once, few, many), or a class if it is expanded.

>TRBD2|TRBJ2-3|NA|TRBV5-4
TGTGCCAGCAGCTACCCCGGGACTAGCTACCCAGATACGCAGTATTTT
CASSYPGTSYPDTQYF
>NA|TRBJ1-5|many|TRBV3-1
TGTGCCAGCAGCCCAGACAGAAATCAGCCCCAGCATTTT
CASSPDRNQPQHF
>NA|TRBJ1-1|NA|TRBV29-1
TGCAGCGTTGCCGTGAACACTGAAGCTTTCTTT
CSVAVNTEAFF
>TRBD1|TRBJ1-1|many|TRBV29-1
TGCAGCGCCGGGACAGGGTATGACACTGAAGCTTTCTTT
CSAGTGYDTEAFF
>NA|TRBJ2-4|many|TRBV9
TGTGCCAGCAGCGCAGGGACGGTTCTTATTCAGTACTTC
CASSAGTVLIQYF
>TRBD1|TRBJ2-7|NA|TRBV20-1
TGCAGTGCTAGAGATGGGACAGGGGACTTCTACGAGCAGTACTTC
CSARDGTGDFYEQYF
>NA|TRBJ1-1|many|TRBV7-9
TGTGCCAGCAGCTTAGCGGGGCGGAACACTGAAGCTTTCTTT
CASSLAGRNTEAFF
>TRBD1|TRBJ1-2|many|TRBV12-3/TRBV12-4
TGTGCCAGCACTGACAGGGGATCCTATGGCTACACCTTC
CASTDRGSYGYTF
>NA|TRBJ1-3|many|TRBV11-2
TGTGCCAGCAGCCCGCAACCCGGAAACACCATATATTTT
CASSPQPGNTIYF
>NA|TRBJ1-2|few|TRBV3-1
TGTGCCAGCAGCCAAGTTCCGGGTGGCTATGGCTACACCTTC
CASSQVPGGYGYTF
>TRBD2|TRBJ2-7|many|TRBV20-1
TGCAGTGCTAGAGGGCCTAGCGGGGTCTCTTCCTACGAGCAGTACTTC
CSARGPSGVSSYEQYF